This T cell receptor beta chain was obtained from a study of blood T cells in healthy people across ages (dated by TCRdb to about 2015). Concerning the study at large: In model experiments, template switching captured roughly one uniquely barcoded TCR beta cDNA molecule for every two T cells. For two donors (one aged 18 to 29 and one aged 80 or older), the study analyzed two additional independent replicas of 1 million unique cDNA reads from the same blood draw. The donors were split into four age groups: young (average about 16 years), middle-aged (roughly 39), aged (over 55) and long-lived (more than 80). The study measured age-related changes in TCR beta repertoire diversity using deep sequencing normalized with unique cDNA molecular identifiers. The research as a whole found: Because profiling used bulk unsorted PBMCs, naive and antigen-experienced compartments could not be compared conclusively. Observed TCR beta diversity per million T cells fell roughly linearly with age, and a significant reduction was already apparent by age about 43. Estimates of total diversity based on one million sequenced T cells were regarded as lower bounds and as underestimates. A strong correlation was found between observed TCR beta diversity and the percentage of naive T cells measured by flow cytometry. Because the CMV infection status of the donors was unknown, age-related changes in expanded clonotypes may potentially have been confounded. Compared with the aged group, the long-lived group had more naive CD4+ T cells, fewer expanded clones and increased TCR diversity, suggesting age selection.

With regard to this clonotype: Its antigen remains undetermined. It has no much larger one-base neighbor in the sample; base qualities were not kept.

Library creation used 5' RACE. Sequencing relied on an Illumina HiSeq 2500. A second PCR of roughly 6 to 11 cycles was run with a J-beta primer mix and a sample-barcoded 5' primer. A template-switch 5' adaptor carrying 12 random nucleotides introduced a unique molecular identifier onto each TCR beta cDNA molecule. Each sample yielded at least 3 million CDR3-containing paired-end reads. The Mint cDNA synthesis kit, primed by a TRBC-specific oligonucleotide, was used to synthesize first-strand cDNA from all RNA. After uracil-DNA glycosylase treatment, a first 18-cycle PCR used universal primers M1SS and BC2_uni_R on all cDNA. Concerning the study's data processing: For normalization, 1 million high-quality reads were randomly selected from each sample, with every read carrying a distinct molecular identifier. Instead of being binned into consensus sequences, reads with shared molecular identifiers were discarded. MiTCR, with a Q25 quality threshold and the strictest error-elimination algorithm, was used for CDR3 identification, clonotype clustering and error correction. Lower-bound total TCR beta diversity was estimated with a nonparametric unseen species model using Euler transformation. TCRdb ran its own pipeline on the public reads, namely fastp trimming at Q25 and MiXCR clone calling, and kept in-frame beta chains. Rows are unified per CDR3 protein, each entry keeping the most common DNA and genes. The V and J calls and clone size come from TCRdb's table, not from the authors' own analysis. The sample table shows 750,000 or so distinct CDR3 sequences, and about 25% are seen once. The ten largest clones take up 9.4% of the sample.

V drops 6 bases and J drops 0 bases, leaving 9 bases in between. From the cysteine through the phenylalanine, the CDR3 covers 12 amino acids. CDR3 DNA only is kept here, 36 bases in frame from base 1. CDR1 DFQATT and CDR2 SNEGSKA were looked up in the germline V gene (reference sequence). Donors were 30 to 45 systemically healthy Caucasian individuals from Russia aged roughly 6 to 90 years. Approximately 11 milliliters of peripheral blood were drawn from each donor into EDTA-treated Vacutainer tubes. Ficoll-Paque density-gradient centrifugation was used to isolate PBMCs, with at least 7 million obtained per sample. Total RNA was extracted from PBMCs with Trizol reagent, with at least 6 micrograms obtained per sample. The percentages of naive CD45RAhigh/CD27high T cells were determined by flow cytometry on a PBMC aliquot from every donor. These same data were also listed under a study on T cells of mothers and their children. The second study's paper adds: Donors were nine systemically healthy Caucasian individuals: three mothers and their six children. cDNA synthesis used all of the extracted RNA, with around 1.5 ug of RNA in each 15 ul reaction. In the second PCR, the M1S primer added sample barcodes and 2-4 random nucleotides. Over 8.5 million TCR beta CDR3 reads came from each mother, compared with 3.3 million or so reads from each child. Thymic selection similarly shapes TCR recombination output in related and unrelated pairs, with minor effect from inherited differences. Normalized repertoire overlap in related mother-child pairs was always slightly higher than in unrelated mother-child pairs, but the difference was never significant. No persistent microchimeric T cell clones were found, with a detection sensitivity of approximately 94 clones per million clonotypes. In the study, deep NGS was used to compare the TCR beta repertoires of mothers and children, and features distinguishing related mother-child pairs from unrelated individuals were sought. On average, the children were about 10 +/- 4 years old, while the mothers were about 37 +/- 4 years old. After adapters were ligated using NEBNext reagents, the libraries underwent 100+100 nt paired-end sequencing on an Illumina HiSeq 2000. Mother and child libraries were prepared a month apart and sequenced in separate runs to prevent cross-contamination. Between roughly 500,000 and 2,300,000 distinct TCR beta clonotypes were identified per donor. Naive TCR beta clonotypes were estimated from low-frequency clonotypes matched to each donor's FACS-determined naive share, without sorting.

The chain joins TRBV20-1 to TRBJ2-7, with no D gene named confidently. This receptor was taken from a boy between 10 and 17 years old in good health. The sequencing input was blood. The CDR3 region: CSANDRSYEQYF. The DNA sequence reads TGCAGTGCAAATGACCGCTCCTACGAGCAGTACTTC.